The 17 T cell receptor beta chains listed next were all sequenced from one sample in a study of blood T cells in healthy people across ages. With a J-beta primer mix and a sample-barcoded 5' primer, a second PCR ran 7 to 11 cycles. TCRdb passed the 5' RACE reads through MiXCR, listing each CDR3 protein once. The sample holds hundreds of thousands of distinct CDR3 sequences, 45% to 65% seen once. The sequencing sample was made of blood. These receptors came from a man in his 60s in good health.

The chain combines TRBV4-2 with TRBJ2-1; D gene ambiguous. Deletions cut 0 bases from V and 4 bases from J, with 22 bases between. The CDR3 is made up of 19 amino acids. The germline CDR1 and CDR2 sequences are LGHNA and YNFKEQ. The CDR3 region is CASSQEKLAAQTLYNEQFF. The CDR3 nucleotides read TGTGCCAGCAGCCAAGAGAAGTTAGCCGCCCAAACCCTATACAATGAGCAGTTCTTC.

This clonotype was counted only a few times. The chain has TRBV4-2 and TRBJ2-1, with a tentative D call TRBD1 (6 bases). V lost 4 bases to trimming and J lost 1 base, with 11 bases between them. The CDR3 consists of 15 residues. Germline CDR1 reads LGHNA; CDR2 reads YNFKEQ. The CDR3 reads CASSPARGSYNEQFF. Here the CDR3 DNA reads TGTGCCAGCAGCCCAGCGAGGGGGTCCTACAATGAGCAGTTCTTC.

This clonotype was seen a handful of times. The V call is TRBV7-2, the J call TRBJ2-7, with D possibly TRBD2 on 6 matching bases. Deletions cut 4 bases from V and 1 base from J, with 14 bases between. Germline CDR1 SGHTA, CDR2 FQGNSA. The CDR3 runs 15 residues. CDR3 loop: CASSSGGSGSYEQYF. In DNA, the CDR3 is TGTGCCAGCAGCTCCGGCGGTAGCGGATCCTACGAGCAGTACTTC.

This sequence joins TRBV12-3 or TRBV12-4 and TRBJ1-1; tentatively, D is TRBD1 (5 bases). Trimming took off 6 bases at V and 0 bases at J, with 11 bases between the two ends. The CDR3 length is 14 residues. The CDR3 coding sequence is TGTGCCAGCAGGAAACAGGCAATGAACACTGAAGCTTTCTTT. It codes for CASRKQAMNTEAFF.

V is TRBV12-3 or TRBV12-4 and J is TRBJ2-3, with 12 nucleotides matching TRBD2. This CDR3 is 16 amino acids long. J lost 2 bases, V lost 5 bases, and 5 bases had no gene match. CDR3 in amino acids: CASSPRLAGATDTQYF. CDR3 bases: TGTGCCAGCAGTCCGCGACTAGCGGGGGCCACAGATACGCAGTATTTT.

V and J are TRBV5-1 and TRBJ2-5, with D tentatively TRBD1 (6 bases). The germline gives CDR1 SGHRS, CDR2 YFSETQ. The V gene lost 0 bases and the J gene lost 3 bases, with 15 bases spanning the gap. This CDR3 spans 16 amino acids. The CDR3 loop is CASSLASIRGEETQYF. The CDR3 DNA reads as TGCGCCAGCAGCTTGGCCTCGATCAGGGGAGAAGAGACCCAGTACTTC.

This clonotype was found a few times. The chain employs TRBV29-1 and TRBJ2-7; 10 nucleotides align to TRBD2. This CDR3 is built from 14 residues. Per the germline V gene, CDR1 is SQVTM and CDR2 is ANQGSEA. J was trimmed by 6 bases and V by 5 bases; bases with no gene match: 10. The DNA of the CDR3 is TGCAGCGTTATCCGTCTAGCGGGGGTTCGCGAGCAGTACTTC. This codes for CSVIRLAGVREQYF.

With regard to this clonotype: A read error is possible here, since a much larger clone lies one base away. The rearrangement links TRBV11-2 to TRBJ2-5, with TRBD1 identical over 7 bases. There are 15 residues in the CDR3. Germline trimming cut 5 bases from V and 4 bases from J; bases unmatched to any gene: 10. Germline-derived CDR1 and CDR2 are SGHAT and FQNNGV. CDR3 loop: CASSTATGLGETQYF. In DNA form, the CDR3 reads TGTGCCAGCAGCACCGCGACAGGGTTGGGAGAGACCCAGTACTTC.

The table lists this clonotype with a few counts. The CDR3 loop is CASSPGGRGYTF. The CDR3 DNA reads TGTGCCAGCAGTCCAGGGGGCCGTGGCTACACCTTC. V is TRBV6-2 or TRBV6-3 and J is TRBJ1-2, with 8 bases that match TRBD1. This CDR3 spans 12 amino acids. Germline CDR1 MNHEY, CDR2 SVGEGT. The trim removed 5 bases at V and 7 bases at J, leaving 3 bases unmatched.

The chain joins TRBV5-1 to TRBJ2-7; tentatively, D is TRBD1 (6 bases). This CDR3 spans 12 amino acids. The germline V and J ends were trimmed by 4 bases and 9 bases, with 14 bases remaining between them. The germline gives CDR1 SGHRS, CDR2 YFSETQ. CDR3: CASSPAGQMQYF. For the CDR3, the DNA is TGCGCCAGCAGCCCCGCAGGACAGATGCAGTACTTC.

The gene calls are TRBV10-3 and TRBJ1-6, with 7 bases aligning to TRBD1. The trim removed 5 bases at V and 5 bases at J, leaving 3 bases unmatched. CDR3 length equals 14 residues. Germline V gives CDR1 ENHRY, CDR2 SYGVKD. CDR3 coding DNA: TGTGCCATCAGTCTGCAGGGGGATAATTCACCCCTCCACTTT. It encodes CAISLQGDNSPLHF.

Only a few counts were recorded for this clonotype. The V and J genes are TRBV5-1 and TRBJ1-6; D not certain. Trimming cost V 2 bases and J 7 bases, with 10 bases left between them. Germline CDR1 and CDR2: SGHRS and YFSETQ. The CDR3 spans 14 residues. CDR3 sequence: CASSLGHRNSPLHF. The CDR3 coding sequence is TGCGCCAGCAGCTTAGGTCACCGGAATTCACCCCTCCACTTT.

The chain carries TRBV12-3 or TRBV12-4 and TRBJ2-3; a possible D gene is TRBD2 (5 bases). Trimming pared 5 bases from V and 0 bases from J, leaving 9 bases between. This CDR3 comprises 14 residues. The CDR3 nucleotides read TGTGCCAGCAGTCGGAGAGGGAGCACAGATACGCAGTATTTT. This gives the protein CASSRRGSTDTQYF.

V usage is TRBV28 and J usage is TRBJ1-2; no reliable D call. The germline V gene encodes CDR1 MDHEN and CDR2 SYDVKM. V dropped 8 bases and J dropped 4 bases, with 17 bases sitting between them. This CDR3 has 14 residues. The CDR3 DNA reads as TGTGCCAGCCGTTCCGGGCCTCCGGTCTATGGCTACACCTTC. Protein product: CASRSGPPVYGYTF.

This clonotype was seen a few times. The rearrangement joins TRBV7-9 to TRBJ2-6; the D gene is possibly TRBD1 (6 bases). Trimming stripped 5 bases from V and 6 bases from J, with 20 bases between. This CDR3 region has 17 residues. Germline loops: CDR1 SEHNR, CDR2 FQNEAQ (reference sequence). The CDR3 DNA sequence: TGTGCCAGCAGCCCCAGGGGCCCTGCCGTCGAGGCCAACGTCCTGACTTTC. Amino acid sequence: CASSPRGPAVEANVLTF.

The chain combines TRBV5-1 with TRBJ2-2; 8 positions agree with TRBD1. Per the germline V gene, CDR1 is SGHRS and CDR2 is YFSETQ. This CDR3 comprises 16 residues. The V segment lost 3 bases and the J segment 0 bases; nucleotides outside the gene matches: 4. CDR3 residues: CASSSAQGANTGELFF. The DNA of the CDR3 is TGCGCCAGCAGCTCGGCACAGGGGGCGAACACCGGGGAGCTGTTTTTT.

In its sample, this clonotype was seen a few times. The gene calls are TRBV20-1 and TRBJ1-2; TRBD1 might be the D (5 bases). This CDR3 comprises 11 residues. Deletions cut 3 bases from V and 5 bases from J, with 7 bases between. The germline gives CDR1 DFQATT, CDR2 SNEGSKA (reference sequence). CDR3 protein: CSASGGYGYTF. The CDR3 coding sequence is TGCAGTGCTAGCGGGGGTTATGGCTACACCTTC.